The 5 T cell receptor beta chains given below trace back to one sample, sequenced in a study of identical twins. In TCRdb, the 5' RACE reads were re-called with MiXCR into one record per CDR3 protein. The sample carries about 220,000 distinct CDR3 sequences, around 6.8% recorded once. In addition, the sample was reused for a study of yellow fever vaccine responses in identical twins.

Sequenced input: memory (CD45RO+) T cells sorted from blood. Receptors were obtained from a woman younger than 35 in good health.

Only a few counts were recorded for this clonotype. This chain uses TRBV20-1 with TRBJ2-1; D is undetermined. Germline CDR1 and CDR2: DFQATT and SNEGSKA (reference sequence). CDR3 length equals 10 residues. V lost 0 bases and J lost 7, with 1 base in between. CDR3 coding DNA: TGCAGTGCTAGAGAGAATGAGCAGTTCTTC. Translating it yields CSARENEQFF.

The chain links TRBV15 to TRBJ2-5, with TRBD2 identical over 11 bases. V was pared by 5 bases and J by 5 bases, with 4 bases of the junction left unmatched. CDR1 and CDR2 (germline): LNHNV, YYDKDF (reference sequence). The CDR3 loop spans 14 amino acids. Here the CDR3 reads CATSPRTSGETQYF. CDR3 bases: TGTGCCACCAGCCCCCGGACTAGCGGGGAGACCCAGTACTTC.

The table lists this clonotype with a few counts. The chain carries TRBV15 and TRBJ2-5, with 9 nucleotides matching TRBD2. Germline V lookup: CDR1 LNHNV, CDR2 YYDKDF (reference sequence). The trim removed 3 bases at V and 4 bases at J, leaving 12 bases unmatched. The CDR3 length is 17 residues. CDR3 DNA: TGTGCCACCAGCAGGATGCCGCGACTAGCGGCGGGAGAGACCCAGTACTTC. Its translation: CATSRMPRLAAGETQYF.

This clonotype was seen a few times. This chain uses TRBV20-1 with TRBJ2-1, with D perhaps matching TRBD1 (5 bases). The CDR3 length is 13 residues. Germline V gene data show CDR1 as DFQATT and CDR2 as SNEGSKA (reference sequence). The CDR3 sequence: CSGDPLQGGEQFF. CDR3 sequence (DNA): TGCAGCGGAGACCCACTTCAGGGTGGTGAGCAGTTCTTC.

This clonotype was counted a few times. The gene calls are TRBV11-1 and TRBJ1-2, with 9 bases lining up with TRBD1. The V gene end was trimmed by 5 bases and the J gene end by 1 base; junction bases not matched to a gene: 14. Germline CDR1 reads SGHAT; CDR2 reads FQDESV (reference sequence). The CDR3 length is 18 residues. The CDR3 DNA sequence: TGTGCCAGCAGCCGAATGAAACAGGGGGCGCGGGATAACTATGGCTACACCTTC. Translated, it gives CASSRMKQGARDNYGYTF. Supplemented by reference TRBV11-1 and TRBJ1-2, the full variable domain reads EAEVAQSPRYKITEKSQAVAFWCDPISGHATLYWYRQILGQGPELLVQFQDESVVDDSQLPKDRFSAERLKGVDSTLKIQPAELGDSAMYLCASSRMKQGARDNYGYTFGSGTRLTVV.